This is a list of T cell receptor beta chains from one sample in a study of T cells in Graves' hyperthyroidism and ophthalmopathy. TCRdb reprocessed the multiplex PCR reads with MiXCR, giving one entry per CDR3 protein. The sample includes approximately 610,000 distinct CDR3 sequences, 14% to 15% of them seen just once. Material for sequencing was blood. These receptors were collected from a woman aged 40 to 50 with Graves' ophthalmopathy. Both conserved end residues are part of each CDR3. The order of the fields is V gene, J gene, clone size, D gene, CDR3 DNA, CDR3 protein. D genes are given only for firm matches. The listing skips clone size in some rows; elsewhere it reads once, few, many or a size class.

TRBV5-4	TRBJ1-6	NA	TRBD1	TGTGCCAGCAGCTTGGCGGGACAGGGTGGCTCACCCCTCCACTTT	CASSLAGQGGSPLHF
TRBV6-2/TRBV6-3	TRBJ1-1	NA	NA	TGTGCCAGCAGTTCATACGGGGTGAACACTGAAGCTTTCTTT	CASSSYGVNTEAFF
TRBV6-5	TRBJ1-2	many	NA	TGTGCCAGCAGTTACTTGGGAGATGGCTACACCTTC	CASSYLGDGYTF
TRBV7-8	TRBJ1-1	many	NA	TGTGCCAGCAGCTTAGGGCGGTTAGGGAACACTGAAGCTTTCTTT	CASSLGRLGNTEAFF
TRBV27	TRBJ2-5	NA	TRBD2	TGTGCCAGCAGTTTGACGGGAGGTTTCCAAGAGACCCAGTACTTC	CASSLTGGFQETQYF
TRBV6-2/TRBV6-3	TRBJ1-1	few	NA	TGTGCCAGCAGTTACGGGGCTAGAGCTTTCTTT	CASSYGARAFF
TRBV12-3/TRBV12-4	TRBJ1-1	NA	NA	TGTGCCAGCAGTTCCGCAAAGGGCATGAACACTGAAGCTTTCTTT	CASSSAKGMNTEAFF
TRBV7-9	TRBJ1-2	many	TRBD1	TGTGCCAGCAGCCCGGACAGGGCTGGCTACACCTTC	CASSPDRAGYTF
TRBV3-1	TRBJ2-2	few	NA	TGTGCCAGCAGCCACCTACTCGGGGAGCTGTTTTTT	CASSHLLGELFF
TRBV28	TRBJ2-7	once	TRBD2	TGTGCCAGCAGTAGGACTAGCGGGTCGAGCTCCTACGAGCAGTACTTC	CASSRTSGSSSYEQYF
TRBV19	TRBJ1-1	many	NA	TGTGCCAGTAGTAGGGGGGGAAGGACGAACACTGAAGCTTTCTTT	CASSRGGRTNTEAFF